This T cell receptor beta chain was identified during a study of patients and donors after allogeneic stem cell transplantation. TCRdb fed the RT-PCR reads into MiXCR, producing one record per CDR3 protein. The repertoire holds 110,000 or so distinct CDR3 sequences, with approximately 40% as singletons. The CDR3 totals 16 residues. V dropped 0 bases and J dropped 7 bases, with 18 bases sitting between them. Germline values: CDR1 MNHEY, CDR2 SVGAGI. The sample was blood, either unsorted or a sorted T cell fraction (not recorded which). The rearrangement joins TRBV6-5 to TRBJ1-2, with D uncertain. The source is a human donor who was either an allogeneic HSCT recipient or a stem cell or donor lymphocyte infusion donor (not recorded which). It is not recorded whose cells these are; they may come from a transplant donor. CDR3 sequence reads: CASSYSIAAPWSGYTF. In nucleotides, the CDR3 is TGTGCCAGCAGTTACTCGATCGCAGCCCCTTGGTCTGGCTACACCTTC.